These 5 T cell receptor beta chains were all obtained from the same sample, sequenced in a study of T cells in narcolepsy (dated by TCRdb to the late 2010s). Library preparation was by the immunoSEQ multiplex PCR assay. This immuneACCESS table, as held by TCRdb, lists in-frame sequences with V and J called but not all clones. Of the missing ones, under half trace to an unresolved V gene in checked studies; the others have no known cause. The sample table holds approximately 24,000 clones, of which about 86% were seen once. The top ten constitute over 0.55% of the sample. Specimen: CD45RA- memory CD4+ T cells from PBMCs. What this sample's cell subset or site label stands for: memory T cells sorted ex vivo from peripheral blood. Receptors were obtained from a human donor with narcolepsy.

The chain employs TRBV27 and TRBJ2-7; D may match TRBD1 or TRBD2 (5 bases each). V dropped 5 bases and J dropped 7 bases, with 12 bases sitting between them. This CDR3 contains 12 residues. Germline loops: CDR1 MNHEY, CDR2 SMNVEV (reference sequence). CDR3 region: CASSPGPWEQYF. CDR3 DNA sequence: TGTGCCAGCAGTCCGGGACCATGGGAGCAGTACTTC.

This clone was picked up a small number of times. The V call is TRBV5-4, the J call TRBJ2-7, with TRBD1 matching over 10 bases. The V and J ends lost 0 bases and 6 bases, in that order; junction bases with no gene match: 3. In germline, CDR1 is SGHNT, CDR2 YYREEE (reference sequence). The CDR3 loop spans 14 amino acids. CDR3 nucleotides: TGTGCCAGCAGCTTGGGAGGGACAGGGGTCGAGCAGTACTTC. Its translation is CASSLGGTGVEQYF.

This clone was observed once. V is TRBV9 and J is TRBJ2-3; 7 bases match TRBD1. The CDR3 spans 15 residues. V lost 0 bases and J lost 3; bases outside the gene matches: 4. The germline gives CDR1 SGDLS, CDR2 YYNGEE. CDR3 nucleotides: TGTGCCAGCAGCGTAGTTCCGACAGGGACAGATACGCAGTATTTT. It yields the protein CASSVVPTGTDTQYF. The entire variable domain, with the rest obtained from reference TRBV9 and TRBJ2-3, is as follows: DSGVTQTPKHLITATGQRVTLRCSPRSGDLSVYWYQQSLDQGLQFLIQYYNGEERAKGNILERFSAQQFPDLHSELNLSSLELGDSALYFCASSVVPTGTDTQYFGPGTRLTVL.

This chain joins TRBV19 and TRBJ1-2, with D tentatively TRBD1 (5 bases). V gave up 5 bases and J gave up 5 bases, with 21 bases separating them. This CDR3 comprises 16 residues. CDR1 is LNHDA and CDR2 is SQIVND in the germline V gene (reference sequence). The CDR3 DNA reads TGTGCCAGTAGTTTGACACCGGCACTAGGGGTATATGGCTACACCTTC. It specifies CASSLTPALGVYGYTF.

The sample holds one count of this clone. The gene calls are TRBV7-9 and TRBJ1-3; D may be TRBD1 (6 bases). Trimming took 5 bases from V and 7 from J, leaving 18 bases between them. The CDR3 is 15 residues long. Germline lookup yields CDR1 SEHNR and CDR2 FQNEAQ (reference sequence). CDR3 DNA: TGTGCCAGCAGCCGAGGGGGGCTCTCCGGGAACACCATATATTTT. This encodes CASSRGGLSGNTIYF.